In this sample, the clone carrying this T cell receptor (beta chain) turned up many times. Its antigen is as yet unknown. Trimming removed 4 bases from V and 1 base from J, with 10 bases in between. The CDR3 runs 14 residues. The data originate from a study of identical twins. Study results and limitations: The models systematically underestimated how much out-of-frame TCR alpha was shared in monozygotic twins.

Via MiXCR, TCRdb re-called the 5' RACE reads, giving one row per CDR3 protein. The sample holds roughly 710,000 distinct CDR3 sequences, roughly 6.2% seen once. The sequenced material came from naive T cells sorted from blood. The chain uses TRBV12-3 or TRBV12-4 and TRBJ1-1, with a tentative D call TRBD1 (5 bases). The TCR originated in a man aged 18-30 years in good health. The CDR3 here is CASSSPTGNTEAFF. The CDR3 DNA is TGTGCCAGCAGTTCGCCAACAGGGAACACTGAAGCTTTCTTT.